One sample yielded the 31 T cell receptor beta chains listed below, sequenced in a study of blood T cell repertoires in COVID-19. Libraries were prepared by immunoSEQ multiplex PCR; TCRdb keeps only in-frame clonotypes and omits some of them. The sample shows more than 80,000 clones, 70% to 75% of them seen only once. Sequences were obtained from peripheral blood. These receptors originate from a human donor with acute or convalescent COVID-19. The donor label of this sample is uncertain.

The chain couples TRBV5-8 to TRBJ1-2; the D is unclear. CDR1 SGHTS and CDR2 YDEGEE come from the germline V gene. V lost 1 base, J lost 2 bases, and 3 bases lay in between. The CDR3 sequence is 12 residues long. The CDR3 region is CASSLQNYGYTF. CDR3 DNA: TGTGCCAGCAGCTTGCAGAACTATGGCTACACCTTC.

The chain employs TRBV5-5 and TRBJ2-5; no clear D. The V and J ends lost 0 bases and 5 bases respectively, with 20 bases between them. The CDR3 loop spans 17 amino acids. CDR1 and CDR2 (germline): SGHKS, YYEKEE (reference sequence). CDR3 protein: CASSLGPLGSISETQYF. The CDR3 coding sequence is TGTGCCAGCAGCTTGGGCCCCCTGGGTAGCATCAGCGAGACCCAGTACTTC.

This clone was recorded a few times. This chain joins TRBV3-1 (or the pseudogene TRBV3-2) and TRBJ2-7; D remains unclear. The CDR3 totals 16 residues. V was clipped by 4 bases and J by 3 bases, with 19 bases between them. Germline V gives CDR1 LGHDT, CDR2 YNNKEL (reference sequence). DNA for the CDR3: TGTGCCAGCAGCCCTACGCCTCCAGGCGCCATCTACGAGCAGTACTTC. Its translation is CASSPTPPGAIYEQYF.

This rearrangement joins TRBV6-5 to TRBJ1-6; D ambiguous. The CDR3 extends over 14 amino acids. V was shortened by 5 bases and J by 10 bases, with 15 bases between the two germline ends. The V gene's germline CDR1 is MNHEY and CDR2 SVGAGI. CDR3 in amino acids: CASSSPGDRSPLHF. The CDR3 DNA reads as TGTGCCAGCAGTAGTCCAGGCGATCGATCACCCCTCCACTTT.

This clone came up once. The rearrangement uses TRBV11-3 and TRBJ2-7, with D tentatively TRBD2 (5 bases). Germline loops: CDR1 SGHNT, CDR2 YENEEA. Trimming stripped 6 bases from V and 6 bases from J, with 9 bases between. The CDR3 consists of 11 residues. In nucleotides, the CDR3 is TGTGCCAGCAGTTTGGGGAGCGAGCAGTACTTC. Its translation is CASSLGSEQYF.

The chain has TRBV19 and TRBJ1-5; 9 positions agree with TRBD1. Germline CDR1 is LNHDA and CDR2 is SQIVND (reference sequence). V lost 9 bases to trimming and J lost 5 bases; unmatched junction nucleotides: 8. This CDR3 region has 14 residues. CDR3 in DNA: TGTGCCAGCAAACAGGGACAGGGAGATCAGCCCCAGCATTTT. It yields the protein CASKQGQGDQPQHF.

This clone was observed a handful of times. The V gene is TRBV4-2, the J gene TRBJ1-2; D is possibly TRBD1 (6 bases). The CDR3 runs to 15 residues. Trimming cost V 3 bases and J 5 bases, with 16 bases left between them. Looked up from germline, CDR1 is LGHNA and CDR2 is YNFKEQ. The CDR3 sequence: CASSQGDKAIYGYTF. In nucleotides, the CDR3 is TGTGCCAGCAGCCAGGGGGACAAGGCCATTTATGGCTACACCTTC.

This clone occurred a few times. The genes are TRBV19 and TRBJ1-5; unclear D gene. Germline V gene sequence: CDR1 LNHDA, CDR2 SQIVND (reference sequence). The CDR3 consists of 14 residues. Trimming cost V 1 base and J 10 bases, with 14 bases left between them. The CDR3 region is CASSIGRDRDPQHF. CDR3 sequence (DNA): TGTGCCAGTAGTATAGGTCGTGACCGGGATCCCCAGCATTTT.

The V gene is TRBV7-2, the J gene TRBJ1-2, with D perhaps matching TRBD1 (5 bases). This CDR3 is 17 amino acids long. The germline V and J ends were trimmed by 3 bases and 8 bases, with 25 bases remaining between them. Germline V gene sequence: CDR1 SGHTA, CDR2 FQGNSA. CDR3 nucleotides: TGTGCCAGCAGCTTTTTGACGGCCCCCGGTCCCGGGGGGGGCTACACCTTC. The encoded protein is CASSFLTAPGPGGGYTF.

In its sample, this clone was seen many times. The CDR3 is CASSLSGTPAGRAEAFF. The CDR3 nucleotides are TGTGCCAGCAGTCTCTCCGGGACACCCGCCGGGAGGGCTGAAGCTTTCTTT. V and J are TRBV3-1 (or the pseudogene TRBV3-2) and TRBJ1-1; the D gene is possibly TRBD1 (6 bases). This CDR3 is 17 amino acids long. CDR1 and CDR2 (germline): LGHDT, YNNKEL (reference sequence). V gave up 6 bases and J gave up 6 bases, with 26 bases separating them.

V gene TRBV5-1 combines with J gene TRBJ1-2; 9 bases are a match to TRBD1. CDR1 and CDR2 from the germline V gene are SGHRS and YFSETQ. V gave up 0 bases and J gave up 7 bases; unmatched junction bases: 13. CDR3 length equals 17 residues. The CDR3 sequence is CASSLVTGGISRGGYTF. The CDR3, as DNA: TGCGCCAGCAGCTTGGTAACAGGGGGCATATCAAGGGGTGGCTACACCTTC.

V gene TRBV23-1 combines with J gene TRBJ2-7; TRBD1 matches at 7 bases. TRBV23-1 is an open reading frame, and its role is uncertain. The J segment lost 4 bases and the V segment lost 2 bases, leaving 8 bases of the junction unmatched. The CDR3 spans 15 residues. CDR3 in DNA: TGCGCCAGCAGTCAAGTCGGGACAGCGGATTACGAGCAGTACTTC. It is translated as CASSQVGTADYEQYF.

V gene TRBV6-6 combines with J gene TRBJ1-1, with D possibly being TRBD1 (5 bases). CDR1 and CDR2 (germline): MNHNY, SVGAGI (reference sequence). V was shortened by 0 bases and J by 1 base, with 6 bases between the two germline ends. This CDR3 spans 14 amino acids. CDR3: CASSYSGGNTEAFF. The CDR3 DNA reads as TGTGCCAGCAGTTACTCGGGGGGGAACACTGAAGCTTTCTTT.

The rearrangement links TRBV2 to TRBJ2-5; D might be TRBD2 (7 bases). The CDR3 runs to 14 residues. V was cut by 0 bases and J by 4 bases, with 9 bases left in between. Germline V gives CDR1 SNHLY, CDR2 FYNNEI. In DNA, the CDR3 is TGTGCCAGCAGTGAAGCGGGGGGGCGAGAGACCCAGTACTTC. Residues: CASSEAGGRETQYF.

The genes are TRBV7-9 and TRBJ1-1; D not certain. This CDR3 comprises 13 residues. V was trimmed by 9 bases and J by 0 bases, leaving 11 bases between them. Germline V gene sequence: CDR1 SEHNR, CDR2 FQNEAQ (reference sequence). CDR3 in DNA: TGTGCCAGTCAACTCGGGATGAACACTGAAGCTTTCTTT. This codes for CASQLGMNTEAFF.

The chain employs TRBV10-3 and TRBJ2-1, with 11 bases lining up with TRBD2. The germline V gene has CDR1 ENHRY and CDR2 SYGVKD. The CDR3 extends over 15 amino acids. The trim removed 9 bases at V and 5 bases at J, leaving 9 bases unmatched. The CDR3 here is CAISRSGGVDNEQFF. The CDR3, as DNA: TGTGCCATTTCTCGTAGCGGGGGGGTCGACAATGAGCAGTTCTTC.

V and J are TRBV24-1 and TRBJ2-2; D gene uncertain. V lost 7 bases and J lost 0, with 5 bases in between. The CDR3 runs to 13 residues. Germline CDR1 reads KGHDR; CDR2 reads SFDVKD. The CDR3 sequence is CATRAPNTGELFF. The CDR3 nucleotides are TGTGCCACCAGGGCCCCGAACACCGGGGAGCTGTTTTTT.

This chain uses TRBV19 with TRBJ1-3; D is ambiguous. Per germline, CDR1 LNHDA and CDR2 SQIVND (reference sequence). V dropped 5 bases and J dropped 0 bases, with 8 bases sitting between them. This CDR3 spans 14 amino acids. The CDR3 loop reads CASSSSDSGNTIYF. CDR3 nucleotide sequence: TGTGCCAGTAGTTCCAGTGACTCTGGAAACACCATATATTTT. The full variable domain, in which reference TRBV19 and TRBJ1-3 provide the parts outside the CDR3, is DGGITQSPKYLFRKEGQNVTLSCEQNLNHDAMYWYRQDPGQGLRLIYYSQIVNDFQKGDIAEGYSVSREKKESFPLTVTSAQKNPTAFYLCASSSSDSGNTIYFGEGSWLTVV.

This rearrangement joins TRBV10-3 to TRBJ1-4; 8 bases fit TRBD1. Germline CDR1 is ENHRY and CDR2 is SYGVKD. V lost 6 bases to trimming and J lost 2 bases; unmatched junction nucleotides: 2. The CDR3 is 14 residues long. The CDR3 here is CAISQGATNEKLFF. CDR3 nucleotides: TGTGCCATCAGCCAGGGGGCGACTAATGAAAAACTGTTTTTT.

A few counts support this clone. This chain connects TRBV24-1 to TRBJ2-5, with 7 bases lining up with TRBD2. Per germline, CDR1 KGHDR and CDR2 SFDVKD. The CDR3 length is 16 residues. V gave up 0 bases and J gave up 5 bases; unmatched junction bases: 8. The CDR3 sequence is CATSDLKFGGVETQYF. Written as DNA, the CDR3 is TGTGCCACCAGTGATTTGAAGTTTGGGGGGGTGGAGACCCAGTACTTC.

The chain carries TRBV14 and TRBJ1-2; no clear D. Germline V gives CDR1 SGHDN, CDR2 FVKESK. The CDR3 runs to 15 residues. V was shortened by 1 base and J by 2 bases, with 11 bases between the two germline ends. The CDR3: CASSQGSSVNYGYTF. The CDR3 DNA follows: TGTGCCAGCAGCCAAGGGTCCAGTGTGAACTATGGCTACACCTTC.

The chain uses TRBV5-4 and TRBJ2-3, with 10 bases matching TRBD2. V lost 4 bases, J lost 1 base, and 3 bases stayed unmatched. CDR3 length: 15 amino acids. Per germline, CDR1 SGHNT and CDR2 YYREEE (reference sequence). CDR3 amino acids: CASSPTSGGTDTQYF. In DNA form, the CDR3 reads TGTGCCAGCAGCCCTACTAGCGGGGGCACAGATACGCAGTATTTT.

In its sample, this clone was seen a few times. J is TRBJ2-5 and V is TRBV5-4; 10 bases are shared with TRBD1. This CDR3 is 13 amino acids long. Losses at the gene ends were 5 bases for V and 4 bases for J; bases not matched to a gene: 2. Germline CDR1 is SGHNT and CDR2 is YYREEE (reference sequence). In nucleotides, the CDR3 is TGTGCCAGCAGTCGGGACAGGGGAGAGACCCAGTACTTC. Protein: CASSRDRGETQYF.

The chain couples TRBV19 to TRBJ1-5; TRBD1 agrees at 7 bases. V shed 4 bases and J 5 bases; nucleotides not matched to a gene: 5. Per germline, CDR1 LNHDA and CDR2 SQIVND (reference sequence). This CDR3 is 14 amino acids long. The CDR3 sequence is CASSTRQGHQPQHF. The CDR3 coding sequence is TGTGCCAGTAGTACACGACAGGGACATCAGCCCCAGCATTTT.

V usage is TRBV6-5 and J usage is TRBJ1-5, with D perhaps TRBD1 (6 bases). Per germline, CDR1 MNHEY and CDR2 SVGAGI. The CDR3 runs to 15 residues. With 0 bases removed from V and 9 bases from J, the gap between germline ends came to 15 bases. CDR3 region: CASSYSQRGGGPQHF. The CDR3 DNA is TGTGCCAGCAGTTACTCGCAGAGGGGGGGCGGGCCCCAGCATTTT.

The V and J genes are TRBV5-1 and TRBJ1-1, with 7 bases fitting TRBD1. CDR3 size: 13 residues. From germline, CDR1 is SGHRS and CDR2 YFSETQ. V lost 2 bases and J lost 6; bases outside the gene matches: 4. This CDR3 reads CASSFRQGAEAFF. The CDR3 region has the DNA TGCGCCAGCAGCTTTCGACAGGGCGCTGAAGCTTTCTTT.

The CDR3 loop reads CASSLEQGSGYGYTF. The CDR3 DNA follows: TGCGCCAGCAGCTTGGAGCAGGGGTCGGGCTATGGCTACACCTTC. The chain joins TRBV5-1 to TRBJ1-2; tentative D call: TRBD1 (6 bases). This CDR3 is 15 amino acids long. Germline CDR1 and CDR2: SGHRS and YFSETQ. Trimming removed 0 bases at V and 4 bases at J, with 13 bases between.

The chain couples TRBV30 to TRBJ1-5; D call uncertain. V gave up 0 bases and J gave up 7 bases, with 10 bases separating them. Germline V lookup: CDR1 GTSNPN, CDR2 SVGIG (reference sequence). The CDR3 totals 13 residues. Here the CDR3 DNA reads TGTGCCTGGAGTGTACGAGGGAGGCAGCCCCAGCATTTT. It specifies CAWSVRGRQPQHF.

The J gene is TRBJ2-3, the V gene TRBV14; 10 positions agree with TRBD2. V was clipped by 0 bases and J by 4 bases; unmatched bases: 7. CDR1 and CDR2 (germline): SGHDN, FVKESK. This CDR3 contains 17 residues. The CDR3 loop is CASSQELLAGRSDTQYF. CDR3 bases: TGTGCCAGCAGCCAAGAATTACTAGCGGGACGATCAGATACGCAGTATTTT.

This chain connects TRBV28 to TRBJ2-7; 8 positions agree with TRBD1. Germline CDR1 reads MDHEN; CDR2 reads SYDVKM. V trimming: 7 bases; J trimming: 0 bases; junction bases outside the gene matches: 8. The CDR3 is 15 amino acids. CDR3 nucleotides: TGTGCCAGCACCGATTCCGGACAGGGCTCCTACGAGCAGTACTTC. Protein sequence: CASTDSGQGSYEQYF.

The chain recombines TRBV18 with TRBJ1-5, with 7 bases that match TRBD1. The CDR3 is 14 amino acids. Looked up from germline, CDR1 is KGHSH and CDR2 is LQKENI. The ends lost 5 bases at V and 1 base at J; junction bases unmatched: 2. The CDR3 sequence: CASSVDRSNQPQHF. The CDR3 nucleotides are TGTGCCAGCTCAGTGGACAGGAGCAATCAGCCCCAGCATTTT. The full variable domain, in which reference TRBV18 and TRBJ1-5 provide the parts outside the CDR3, is NAGVMQNPRHLVRRRGQEARLRCSPMKGHSHVYWYRQLPEEGLKFMVYLQKENIIDESGMPKERFSAEFPKEGPSILRIQQVVRGDSAAYFCASSVDRSNQPQHFGDGTRLSIL.